This TCR beta chain was documented in a study of Graves' ophthalmopathy and Graves' hyperthyroidism. Study findings and constraints: Sensitivity of roughly 64% and specificity of around 72% were achieved by the model that predicted ophthalmopathy progression.

In its sample, this clonotype was seen many times. Its specificity is unknown. The CDR3 is made up of 17 amino acids. V gave up 7 bases and J gave up 2 bases; unmatched junction bases: 10. Germline lookup yields CDR1 MGHDK and CDR2 SYGVNS. Researchers took RNA transcripts and amplified TCR beta CDR3 regions from them. The first round was an RT-PCR with HTBI primers, and the second round was a multiplex PCR. In TCRdb, the multiplex PCR reads were re-called with MiXCR into one record per CDR3 protein. The data hold 600,000 to 700,000 distinct CDR3 sequences, with about 40% observed a single time. Disease in donors with ophthalmopathy had moderate-to-severe activity, CAS ≥3, NOSPECS ≥4 and under 3 months' duration. Certain patients were not enrolled. These were patients with other autoimmune diseases, uncontrolled infections, pregnancy or lactation. The diagnosis was founded upon clinical symptoms, serum thyroxine, TRAb, thyroid ultrasound and orbital computed tomography.

The chain uses TRBV25-1 and TRBJ2-2, with 10 bases identical to TRBD2. The receptor was isolated from an adult man with Graves' ophthalmopathy. Input material: peripheral blood. This chain's CDR3 is CASTPGLAGENTGELFF. For the CDR3, the DNA is TGTGCCAGCACCCCCGGCCTAGCGGGGGAAAACACCGGGGAGCTGTTTTTT. The whole variable domain, filled in from reference TRBV25-1 and TRBJ2-2, reads EADIYQTPRYLVIGTGKKITLECSQTMGHDKMYWYQQDPGMELHLIHYSYGVNSTEKGDLSSESTVSRIRTEHFPLTLESARPSHTSQYLCASTPGLAGENTGELFFGEGSRLTVL.